This T cell receptor beta chain was documented in a study of post-analysis software for immune sequencing data. The overall study: Clinical courses comprised relapsing-remitting, secondary progressive and progressive-relapsing multiple sclerosis.

Study-level points and caveats: Five TRBV segments, including TRBV5-6, TRBV5-1 and TRBV20-1, were more frequent in patients than controls. Versus controls, multiple sclerosis patients showed significantly lower diversity (normalized Chao1).

The authors incorporated unique molecular identifiers into the TCR beta cDNA libraries. TCRdb reprocessed the PCR reads via MiXCR and lists one record per CDR3 protein. The sample yields 740,000 or so distinct CDR3 sequences, roughly half seen once. Germline V gene sequence: CDR1 SEHNR, CDR2 FQNEAQ (reference sequence). The CDR3 covers 13 residues. Unmatched junction bases numbered 1, after V lost 9 bases and J lost 1 base. On this clonotype: Its target is unknown.

The origin of this receptor is a girl aged 10 to 17 with multiple sclerosis. Input material: blood. J is TRBJ2-2 and V is TRBV7-9, with 8 bases that match TRBD2. CDR3 sequence (DNA): TGTGCCAGTAGCGGGGTGAACACCGGGGAGCTGTTTTTT. This gives the protein CASSGVNTGELFF.